A selection of T cell receptor beta chains follows, all from one sample in a study of early T cells in non-severe SARS-CoV-2 infection. Each CDR3 protein is one row after TCRdb ran MiXCR on the 5' RACE reads. The sample shows 75,000 to 100,000 distinct CDR3 sequences, about 15% of them seen only once. Sequences were obtained from whole blood. The receptor source for this set is an adult who was a healthcare worker with PCR-confirmed SARS-CoV-2 infection or an uninfected control (not recorded which). Each CDR3 is given with its conserved first and last residue. A D gene is named only where the DNA matches it firmly.

>.|TRBV7-2
CVSSPGGFYNEQFF
>TRBD1|TRBV5-1
CASSPGDRGLQSPLHF
>.|TRBV18
CASSPQGADTQYF
>.|TRBV28
CASSSPRGSGRLYYGYTF
>TRBD2|TRBV27
CASSLGLAEETQYF
>TRBD1|TRBV11-2
CASSHAGQGEGTQYF
>.|TRBV20-1
CSALTRVGPPYEQYF
>.|TRBV29-1
CSVLELYGYTF
>.|TRBV11-2
CASSLGAGELFF
>.|TRBV2
CASRLVDPDTQYF
>TRBD1|TRBV20-1
CSAGTGGTGANVLTF
>TRBD2|TRBV5-1
CASSLAWSSGSTDTQYF
>.|TRBV19
CASTQASSYNEQFF
>.|TRBV20-1
CSARDIGGDQPQHF
>TRBD2|TRBV20-1
CSAPGLAGEADTQYF
>.|TRBV28
CASSTTGRYEQYF
>.|TRBV10-3
CAISAGHSGNTIYF
>.|TRBV5-5
CASSKDRNTGELFF
>.|TRBV6-1
CASSDSGGNQPQHF
>.|TRBV3-1
CASNSEGREQFF
>.|TRBV20-1
CSARGRNNEQFF
>TRBD2|TRBV5-4
CASGPGLDVTQYF
>TRBD1|TRBV5-6
CASSGQGEADTQYF
>.|TRBV27
CASRPTPGARYNEQFF
>TRBD2|TRBV9
CASSVGSGMESDTQYF
>.|TRBV7-2
CASSLSSMGLRPYEQYF
>TRBD2|TRBV6-5
CASSILAGDTDTQYF